Here is one T cell receptor beta chain with its context. Antigen unknown. This entry belongs to a study of cytotoxic CD8 clonotypes in ibrutinib-treated CLL. Overall study: Among patients, around 25 responded partially and 2 completely; around 15 then stayed remitted and around twelve progressed after median around 68 months. Study-level results: Public clonotypes were uncommon and contracted or stayed stable on treatment. Measured clonality at baseline was greater than in age-matched healthy donors and tracked with circulating CD8+ T-cell counts. Clonality increased at ibrutinib response, then returned toward baseline at progression.

Trimming shortened V by 7 bases and J by 4 bases, and 13 bases separated the two germline ends. The germline V gene encodes CDR1 MDHEN and CDR2 SYDVKM. The CDR3 extends over 13 amino acids. The table came from immunoSEQ multiplex PCR; TCRdb's copy has only in-frame clones and leaves some out. The sample records 35,000 to 45,000 clones, around 53% being singletons. V is TRBV28 and J is TRBJ1-1; tentatively, D is TRBD1 (5 bases). This receptor was obtained from a human donor with chronic lymphocytic leukemia. The source was PBMCs, collected before ibrutinib treatment. Written as DNA, the CDR3 is TGTGCCAGCACAGCGGGGGGAATCACTGAAGCTTTCTTT. Translation gives CASTAGGITEAFF.